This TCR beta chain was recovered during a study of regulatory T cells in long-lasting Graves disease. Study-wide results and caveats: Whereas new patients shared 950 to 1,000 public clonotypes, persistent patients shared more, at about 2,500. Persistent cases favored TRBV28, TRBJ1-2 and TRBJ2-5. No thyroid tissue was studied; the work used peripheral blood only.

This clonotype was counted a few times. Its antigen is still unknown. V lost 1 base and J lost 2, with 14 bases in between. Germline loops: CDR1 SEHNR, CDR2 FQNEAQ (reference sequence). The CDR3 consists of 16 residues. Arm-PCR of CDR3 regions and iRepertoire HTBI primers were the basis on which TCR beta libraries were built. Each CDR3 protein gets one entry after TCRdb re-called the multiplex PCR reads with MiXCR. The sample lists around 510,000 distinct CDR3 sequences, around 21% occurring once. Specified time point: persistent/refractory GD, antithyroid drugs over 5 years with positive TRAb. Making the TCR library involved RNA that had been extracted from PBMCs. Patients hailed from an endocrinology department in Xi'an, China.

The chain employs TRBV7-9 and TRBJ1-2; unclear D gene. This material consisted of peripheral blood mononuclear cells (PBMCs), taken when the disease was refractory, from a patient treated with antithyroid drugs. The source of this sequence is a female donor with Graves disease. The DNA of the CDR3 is TGTGCCAGCAGCTTAGGGGCCCTTGAACCCAACTATGGCTACACCTTC. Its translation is CASSLGALEPNYGYTF.